This T cell receptor beta chain was identified in a study of radiation and T cells in renal cell carcinoma. General study points: In blood, top tumor clones expanded by 2 weeks, shrinking by 4. Without pretreatment biopsies, baseline tumor clonotype presence was undetermined.

Time point denoted: blood 4 weeks post-SBRT, at nephrectomy. Regarding treatment: 15 Gy SBRT to primary tumor, nephrectomy 4 weeks later. Nephrectomy followed 15 Gy stereotactic body radiation by 4 weeks. This renal cell carcinoma was of the clear cell type. CDR3 length: 15 residues. Germline CDR1 reads SEHNR; CDR2 reads FQNEAQ (reference sequence). The V and J ends lost 5 bases and 4 bases respectively, with 15 bases between them. Sequencing used immunoSEQ multiplex PCR; TCRdb keeps in-frame clones, though not all of them. The data contain 150,000 to 200,000 clones, roughly nine tenths of them singletons. Turning to this clone: The antigen is undetermined.

The clonotype comes from a woman aged 50 to 65 with renal cell carcinoma. The specimen comprised blood, sampled from a patient whose treatment included radiotherapy and nephrectomy. This chain uses TRBV7-9 with TRBJ1-3; unclear D gene. The CDR3 coding sequence is TGTGCCAGCAGCCCAAAGTTGCGTTTAGGAAACACCATATATTTT. Translating gives CASSPKLRLGNTIYF.